The clone carrying this TCR beta chain has ten or more counts. The data belong to a study of T cells in Graves' hyperthyroidism and ophthalmopathy. Study at large: Peripheral blood was collected at initial diagnosis, before any treatment.

The source material, RNA transcripts, was used to amplify TCR beta CDR3 regions. Initially, a first-round RT-PCR of the TCR CDR3 employed the HTBI primer set. TCRdb independently ran MiXCR on the multiplex PCR reads; one entry per CDR3 protein. The table has around 250,000 distinct CDR3 sequences, 14% to 15% seen once. The receptor was derived from a woman aged 40-49 years with Graves' hyperthyroidism that later progressed to Graves' ophthalmopathy. The sequenced sample was blood.

The CDR3 DNA reads as TGTGCCATCAGTACGCGGGAGTCTGATGAGCAGTTCTTC. Translating it yields CAISTRESDEQFF. The chain is built from TRBV10-3 and TRBJ2-1; TRBD2 matches 7 bases. The CDR3 length is 13 residues. Trimming removed 5 bases from V and 8 bases from J; junction bases left unmatched: 6. CDR1 ENHRY and CDR2 SYGVKD come from the germline V gene.